The clone carrying this T cell receptor (beta chain) was seen once. Germline-derived CDR1 and CDR2 are SGDLS and YYNGEE. With V trimmed by 0 bases and J by 5 bases, 6 bases remained unmatched. The CDR3 consists of 15 residues. These data come from a study of cytomegalovirus exposure and HLA in healthy donors. Both 60 Vbeta primers and 13 Jbeta primers went into the PCR. Profiling relied on immunoSEQ multiplex PCR, and the TCRdb table lists in-frame clones only, not all of them. The sample yields 160,000 or so clones, roughly 79% seen once. Input material: PBMCs. The receptor's source is a man aged 18 to 29 in good health and CMV-seropositive. The rearrangement links TRBV9 to TRBJ1-1; 8 positions agree with TRBD1. CDR3 in DNA: TGTGCCAGCAGCGTAGGACAGGGGAAGGAGACTGAAGCTTTCTTT. It codes for CASSVGQGKETEAFF. Full variable domain (outside the CDR3, taken from reference TRBV9 and TRBJ1-1): DSGVTQTPKHLITATGQRVTLRCSPRSGDLSVYWYQQSLDQGLQFLIQYYNGEERAKGNILERFSAQQFPDLHSELNLSSLELGDSALYFCASSVGQGKETEAFFGQGTRLTVV.